This entry concerns a single T cell receptor beta chain. The sample belongs to a study of blood T cell repertoires in COVID-19. About the research overall: COVID-19 samples from acute and convalescent phases originated in the United States, Italy and Spain. The cDNA or gDNA used as material had been derived from T cells, B-cell-depleted T cells, or PBMCs.

In the original processing: Amplification from reference gene primers served as the basis for estimated nucleated cell counts. Data came from immunoSEQ multiplex PCR; TCRdb stores just in-frame clones and leaves some out. The V and J calls and clone size come from that table; D and trimming were worked out from the DNA. Here the sample spans hundreds of thousands of clones, approximately 86% being singletons. Germline lookup yields CDR1 KGHDR and CDR2 SFDVKD. The CDR3 runs to 11 residues. V lost 4 bases and J lost 4, with 4 bases in between. The source of this sequence is a man aged 80 or over with acute or convalescent COVID-19. The chain is built from TRBV24-1 and TRBJ2-7; unclear D gene. Input material: peripheral blood. In nucleotides, the CDR3 is TGTGCCACCAGTGACCCTTACGAGCAGTACTTC. Protein: CATSDPYEQYF.